The sequence of this T cell receptor (beta chain) was determined in a study of human CD8 memory T cell subsets. Scientists made TCR beta libraries using UMI-labeled 5' RACE. TCRdb reprocessed the 5' RACE reads and reports one entry per CDR3 protein, with no DNA. This sample's table reports under 20,000 distinct CDR3 sequences. Duplicate vials of around 140,000 sorted CD8+ T cells per subset supplied the RNA. This clonotype counts as large by frequency. The TCR comes from a human donor in good health. The sample consisted of CD8+ T cells from PBMCs.

The CDR3 region is CSVDPSGNTGELFF. This sequence joins TRBV29-1 and TRBJ2-2. CDR3 length: 14 amino acids. Germline values: CDR1 SQVTM, CDR2 ANQGSEA.